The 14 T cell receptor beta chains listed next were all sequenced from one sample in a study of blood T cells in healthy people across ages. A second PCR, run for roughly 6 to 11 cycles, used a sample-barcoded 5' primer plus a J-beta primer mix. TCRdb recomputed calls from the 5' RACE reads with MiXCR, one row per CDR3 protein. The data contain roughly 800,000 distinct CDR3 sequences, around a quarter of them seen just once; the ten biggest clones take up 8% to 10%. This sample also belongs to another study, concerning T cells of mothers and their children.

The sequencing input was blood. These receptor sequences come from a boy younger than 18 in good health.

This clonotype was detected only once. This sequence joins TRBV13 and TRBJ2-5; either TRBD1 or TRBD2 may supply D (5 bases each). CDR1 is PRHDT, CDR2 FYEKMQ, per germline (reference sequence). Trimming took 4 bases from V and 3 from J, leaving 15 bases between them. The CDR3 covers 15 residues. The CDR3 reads CASSSDSWEKETQYF. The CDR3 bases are TGTGCCAGCAGCTCCGACAGCTGGGAGAAAGAGACCCAGTACTTC. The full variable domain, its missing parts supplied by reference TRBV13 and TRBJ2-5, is AAGVIQSPRHLIKEKRETATLKCYPIPRHDTVYWYQQGPGQDPQFLISFYEKMQSDKGSIPDRFSAQQFSDYHSELNMSSLELGDSALYFCASSSDSWEKETQYFGPGTRLLVL.

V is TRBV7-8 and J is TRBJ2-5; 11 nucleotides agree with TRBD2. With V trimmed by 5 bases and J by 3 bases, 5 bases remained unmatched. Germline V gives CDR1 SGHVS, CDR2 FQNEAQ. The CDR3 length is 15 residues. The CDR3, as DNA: TGTGCCAGCAGCGTGACTAGCGGGACCAAAGAGACCCAGTACTTC. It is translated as CASSVTSGTKETQYF.

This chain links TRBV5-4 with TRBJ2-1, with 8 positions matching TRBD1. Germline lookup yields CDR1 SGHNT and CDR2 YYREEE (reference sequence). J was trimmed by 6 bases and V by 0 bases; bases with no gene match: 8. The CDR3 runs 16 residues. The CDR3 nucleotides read TGTGCCAGCAGCTTGGCCGCAGGGGGCCATATCAATGAGCAGTTCTTC. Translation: CASSLAAGGHINEQFF.

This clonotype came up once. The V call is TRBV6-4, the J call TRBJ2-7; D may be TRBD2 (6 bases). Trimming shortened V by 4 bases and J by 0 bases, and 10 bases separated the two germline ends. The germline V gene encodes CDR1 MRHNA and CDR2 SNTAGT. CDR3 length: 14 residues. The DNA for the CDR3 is TGTGCCAGCAGTGTACCGCGGGACTCCTACGAGCAGTACTTC. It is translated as CASSVPRDSYEQYF.

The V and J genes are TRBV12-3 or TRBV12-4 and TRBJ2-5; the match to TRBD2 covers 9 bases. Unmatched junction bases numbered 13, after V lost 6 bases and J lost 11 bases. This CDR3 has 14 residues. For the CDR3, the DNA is TGTGCCAGCAGCTCTGCGCGGGAGGGCTACGAACAGTACTTC. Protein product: CASSSAREGYEQYF.

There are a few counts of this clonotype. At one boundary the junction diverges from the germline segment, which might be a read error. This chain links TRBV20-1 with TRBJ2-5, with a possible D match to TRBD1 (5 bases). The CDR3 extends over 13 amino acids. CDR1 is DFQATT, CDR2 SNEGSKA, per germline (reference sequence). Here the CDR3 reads CSARLGDNNEQCF. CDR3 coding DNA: TGCAGTGCTAGACTAGGGGATAACAATGAGCAGTGCTTC.

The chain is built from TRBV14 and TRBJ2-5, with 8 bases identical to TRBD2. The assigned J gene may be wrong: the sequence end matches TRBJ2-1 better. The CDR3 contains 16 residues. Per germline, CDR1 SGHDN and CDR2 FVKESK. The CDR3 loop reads CASSQDRAGEGNEQFF. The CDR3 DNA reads TGTGCCAGCAGCCAAGATCGAGCGGGGGAGGGCAATGAGCAGTTCTTC.

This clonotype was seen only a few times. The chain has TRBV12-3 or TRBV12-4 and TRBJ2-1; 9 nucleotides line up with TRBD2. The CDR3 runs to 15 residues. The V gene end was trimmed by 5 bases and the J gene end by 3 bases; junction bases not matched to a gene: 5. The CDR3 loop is CASSLLAGNYNEQFF. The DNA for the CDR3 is TGTGCCAGCAGTCTGCTAGCGGGGAACTACAATGAGCAGTTCTTC.

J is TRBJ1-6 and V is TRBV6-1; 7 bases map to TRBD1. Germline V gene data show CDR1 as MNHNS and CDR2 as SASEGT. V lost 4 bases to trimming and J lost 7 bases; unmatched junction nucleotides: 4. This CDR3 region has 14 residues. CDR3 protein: CASSVTGRNSPLHF. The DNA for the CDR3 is TGTGCCAGCAGTGTGACAGGGAGAAATTCACCCCTCCACTTT.

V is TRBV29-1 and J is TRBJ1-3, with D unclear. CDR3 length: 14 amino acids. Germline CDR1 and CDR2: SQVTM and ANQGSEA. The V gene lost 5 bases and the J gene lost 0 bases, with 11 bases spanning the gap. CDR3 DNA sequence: TGCAGCGTTAGAAGGCTTCTCTCTGGAAACACCATATATTTT. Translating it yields CSVRRLLSGNTIYF. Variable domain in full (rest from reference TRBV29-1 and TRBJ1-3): SAVISQKPSRDICQRGTSLTIQCQVDSQVTMMFWYRQQPGQSLTLIATANQGSEATYESGFVIDKFPISRPNLTFSTLTVSNMSPEDSSIYLCSVRRLLSGNTIYFGEGSWLTVV.

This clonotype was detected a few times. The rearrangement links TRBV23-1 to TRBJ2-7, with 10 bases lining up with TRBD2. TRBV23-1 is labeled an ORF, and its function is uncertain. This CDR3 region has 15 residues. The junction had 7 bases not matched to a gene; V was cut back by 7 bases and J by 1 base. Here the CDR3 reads CASKAGGGASYEQYF. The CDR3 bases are TGCGCCAGCAAAGCGGGAGGGGGGGCGTCCTACGAGCAGTACTTC.

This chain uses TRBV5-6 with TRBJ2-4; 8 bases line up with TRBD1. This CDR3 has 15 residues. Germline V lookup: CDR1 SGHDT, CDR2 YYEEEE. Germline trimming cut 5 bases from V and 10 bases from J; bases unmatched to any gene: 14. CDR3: CASSYETDRADIQYF. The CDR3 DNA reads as TGTGCCAGCAGTTACGAAACGGACAGGGCGGATATTCAGTACTTC.

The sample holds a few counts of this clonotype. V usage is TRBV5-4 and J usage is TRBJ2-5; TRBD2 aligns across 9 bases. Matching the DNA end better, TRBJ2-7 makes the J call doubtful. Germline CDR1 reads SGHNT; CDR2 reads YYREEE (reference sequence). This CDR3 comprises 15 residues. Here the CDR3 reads CASSSSGLAPYEQYF. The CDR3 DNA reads TGTGCCAGCAGCTCCTCCGGACTAGCGCCTTACGAGCAGTACTTC.

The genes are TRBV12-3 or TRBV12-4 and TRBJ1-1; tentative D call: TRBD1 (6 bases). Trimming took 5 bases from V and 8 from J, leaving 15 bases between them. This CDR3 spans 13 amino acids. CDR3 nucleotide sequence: TGTGCCAGCAGTAAAGGGGGATGGGACGAAGCTTTCTTT. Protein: CASSKGGWDEAFF.